The 26 T cell receptor beta chains below were found in one sample sequenced in a study of human thymus T cells. Thymus specimens were resections from corrective heart surgery. Sequencing used immunoSEQ multiplex PCR; TCRdb keeps in-frame clones, though not all of them. The sample contains some 130,000 clones, around 94% of which appear only once. Sequenced input: thymus tissue. The receptors were gathered from a boy younger than two with a congenital heart defect but otherwise immunologically healthy.

The chain recombines TRBV7-8 with TRBJ1-1; the D is unclear. This CDR3 is 17 amino acids long. V lost 5 bases to trimming and J lost 7 bases, with 26 bases between them. Germline loops: CDR1 SGHVS, CDR2 FQNEAQ. In nucleotides, the CDR3 is TGTGCCAGCAGCCCTACAAGGGATTTGAACAAAGGCTATGAAGCTTTCTTT. This gives the protein CASSPTRDLNKGYEAFF.

The chain is built from TRBV5-1 and TRBJ2-3, with D tentatively TRBD2 (6 bases). CDR3 length: 16 residues. The germline V and J ends were trimmed by 0 bases and 0 bases, with 11 bases remaining between them. From germline, CDR1 is SGHRS and CDR2 YFSETQ. CDR3 DNA sequence: TGCGCCAGCAGCTTGGGTCGGGGGTCTAGCACAGATACGCAGTATTTT. It specifies CASSLGRGSSTDTQYF.

V is TRBV9 and J is TRBJ2-7, with TRBD1 identical over 9 bases. The CDR3 length is 15 residues. The germline CDR1 and CDR2 sequences are SGDLS and YYNGEE. V was clipped by 0 bases and J by 3 bases; unmatched bases: 4. CDR3 DNA sequence: TGTGCCAGCAGCGTAGCGGGGGGACAGGGCTACGAGCAGTACTTC. This sequence encodes CASSVAGGQGYEQYF.

A single count supports this clone. The chain links TRBV7-2 to TRBJ2-3, with TRBD2 matching 8 bases. V lost 1 base, J lost 5 bases, and 8 bases stayed unmatched. CDR3 length: 16 residues. The germline gives CDR1 SGHTA, CDR2 FQGNSA. The CDR3 DNA follows: TGTGCCAGCAGCTTAGAGTGGGGGACTAGTGTAGATACGCAGTATTTT. It translates to CASSLEWGTSVDTQYF.

The V gene is TRBV6-6, the J gene TRBJ2-6; D remains ambiguous. Germline CDR1 reads MNHNY; CDR2 reads SVGAGI (reference sequence). Trimming left V 0 bases short and J 2 bases short, with 8 bases between. CDR3 length: 16 residues. CDR3 DNA: TGTGCCAGCAGTTACTCGAATGGGGCTGGGGCCAACGTCCTGACTTTC. Translated: CASSYSNGAGANVLTF.

This chain joins TRBV7-9 and TRBJ2-7; D is possibly TRBD1 or TRBD2 (6 bases each). V lost 5 bases to trimming and J lost 7 bases, with 21 bases between them. Germline CDR1 is SEHNR and CDR2 is FQNEAQ (reference sequence). CDR3 length: 15 amino acids. The CDR3 bases are TGTGCCAGCAGCGGTTCGCTACGGGGGCCGAGGGAGCAGTACTTC. This translates into CASSGSLRGPREQYF.

The chain is built from TRBV27 and TRBJ1-4, with D possibly matching TRBD1 (6 bases). The CDR3 is 14 residues long. Trimming stripped 6 bases from V and 7 bases from J, with 15 bases between. Germline values: CDR1 MNHEY, CDR2 SMNVEV (reference sequence). In nucleotides, the CDR3 is TGTGCCAGCAGGCCCAGGAGGGGGAGTGAAAAACTGTTTTTT. Translated, it gives CASRPRRGSEKLFF.

This clone was detected only once. The chain combines TRBV1 with TRBJ2-2; the D segment call TRBD2 is taken from the table without a DNA check. TRBV1 is classified as a pseudogene. This CDR3 has 19 residues. DNA for the CDR3: TGCACCAGCAGCCAAGATTGCCTGGGCGGGGCGGCGAACACCGGGGAGCTGTTTTTT. Protein sequence: CTSSQDCLGGAANTGELFF.

This chain joins TRBV29-1 and TRBJ2-3, with 14 bases fitting TRBD2. The CDR3 spans 15 residues. CDR1 and CDR2 (germline): SQVTM, ANQGSEA. J lost 2 bases, V lost 5 bases, and 3 bases had no gene match. The CDR3 DNA reads TGCAGCGTTTCGACTAGCGGGGGGGCCACAGATACGCAGTATTTT. Translation: CSVSTSGGATDTQYF.

The rearrangement uses TRBV4-3 and TRBJ2-1; D is perhaps TRBD1 or TRBD2 (5 bases each). CDR1 LGHNA and CDR2 YSLEER come from the germline V gene. With 4 bases removed from V and 9 bases from J, the gap between germline ends came to 13 bases. The CDR3 spans 13 residues. The CDR3 DNA follows: TGCGCCAGCAGCCTCACCTCTGGGGGTGAGCAGTTCTTC. This encodes CASSLTSGGEQFF.

V and J are TRBV9 and TRBJ1-3; 7 bases are shared with TRBD1. Trimming removed 0 bases from V and 8 bases from J; junction bases left unmatched: 5. CDR3 length: 14 residues. Germline CDR1 reads SGDLS; CDR2 reads YYNGEE. CDR3 bases: TGTGCCAGCAGCGTAGGGACAGGCCATGACACCATATATTTT. This translates into CASSVGTGHDTIYF. Based on the CDR3 plus reference TRBV9 and TRBJ1-3, the full variable domain is DSGVTQTPKHLITATGQRVTLRCSPRSGDLSVYWYQQSLDQGLQFLIQYYNGEERAKGNILERFSAQQFPDLHSELNLSSLELGDSALYFCASSVGTGHDTIYFGEGSWLTVV.

CDR3 DNA sequence: TGTGCCAGCAGACCCAGGGGGAGGAAGACCCAGTACTTC. This sequence encodes CASRPRGRKTQYF. This chain joins TRBV6-4 and TRBJ2-5; a possible D gene is TRBD1 (7 bases). Per the germline V gene, CDR1 is MRHNA and CDR2 is SNTAGT. The CDR3 length is 13 residues. Trimming stripped 6 bases from V and 6 bases from J, with 14 bases between.

V gene TRBV6-5 combines with J gene TRBJ1-2; 11 positions match TRBD1. V trimming: 3 bases; J trimming: 9 bases; junction bases outside the gene matches: 12. The germline V gene encodes CDR1 MNHEY and CDR2 SVGAGI. The CDR3 is 16 residues long. The DNA for the CDR3 is TGTGCCAGCAGTTATTTCGCGCGGACAGGGGGCTTAAGCTACACCTTC. Translating it yields CASSYFARTGGLSYTF.

The V and J genes are TRBV25-1 and TRBJ2-1; the D gene could be TRBD1 or TRBD2 (6 bases each). Germline V lookup: CDR1 MGHDK, CDR2 SYGVNS. The V gene lost 1 base and the J gene lost 2 bases, with 18 bases spanning the gap. The CDR3 contains 18 residues. CDR3 bases: TGTGCCAGCAGTGAATCGACCCGGGGGCCTTATCCCTACAATGAGCAGTTCTTC. Protein: CASSESTRGPYPYNEQFF.

This chain uses TRBV6-1 with TRBJ2-7, with D possibly matching TRBD1 (5 bases). Germline loops: CDR1 MNHNS, CDR2 SASEGT. The CDR3 spans 12 residues. Deletions cut 3 bases from V and 5 bases from J, with 8 bases between. DNA for the CDR3: TGTGCCAGCAGTGACAGGGTCCACGAGCAGTACTTC. This gives the protein CASSDRVHEQYF.

The chain couples TRBV13 to TRBJ2-7; D gene ambiguous. The V gene lost 6 bases and the J gene lost 4 bases, with 19 bases spanning the gap. Germline lookup yields CDR1 PRHDT and CDR2 FYEKMQ (reference sequence). CDR3 size: 15 residues. The CDR3: CASRYIGRPEYEQYF. CDR3 DNA sequence: TGTGCCAGCAGATATATTGGACGGCCGGAGTACGAGCAGTACTTC.

The chain uses TRBV28 and TRBJ1-5; D unresolved. Germline-derived CDR1 and CDR2 are MDHEN and SYDVKM. Trimming took off 6 bases at V and 4 bases at J, with 10 bases between the two ends. The length of the CDR3 is 13 residues. DNA of the CDR3: TGTGCCAGCAGGCCATCCCTTAATCAGCCCCAGCATTTT. It specifies CASRPSLNQPQHF.

V gene TRBV5-1 combines with J gene TRBJ2-3; D gene unclear. V lost 0 bases and J lost 8, with 10 bases in between. The CDR3 has 13 residues. Germline CDR1 is SGHRS and CDR2 is YFSETQ. CDR3 nucleotides: TGCGCCAGCAGCTTGGCTATTCGTGGTACGCAGTATTTT. Amino acid sequence: CASSLAIRGTQYF.

The chain uses TRBV5-7 and TRBJ2-3; D not certain. TRBV5-7 is flagged as an ORF with uncertain function. Between the trimmed V and J ends, which lost 0 bases and 4 bases, there was a span of 3 bases. CDR3 size: 12 residues. CDR3: CASSLVPDTQYF. The DNA of the CDR3 is TGTGCCAGCAGCTTGGTCCCAGATACGCAGTATTTT.

The chain uses TRBV6-6 and TRBJ2-7; D is perhaps TRBD1 (5 bases). Looked up from germline, CDR1 is MNHNY and CDR2 is SVGAGI (reference sequence). This CDR3 is built from 12 residues. The V end was cut by 5 bases, the J end by 3 bases, with 8 bases between. This CDR3 reads CASSDRNYEQYF. The DNA of the CDR3 is TGTGCCAGCAGTGACAGAAACTACGAGCAGTACTTC.

This clone occurred once. The chain uses TRBV4-2 and TRBJ2-1; 12 bases fit TRBD2. The CDR3 runs to 15 residues. Germline lookup yields CDR1 LGHNA and CDR2 YNFKEQ. After removal of 4 bases from V and 10 bases from J, the junction contained 8 bases not matched to a gene. This CDR3 reads CASSPSSGGAREQFF. The DNA of the CDR3 is TGTGCCAGCAGCCCCTCTAGCGGGGGGGCTAGGGAGCAGTTCTTC.

The J gene is TRBJ2-5, the V gene TRBV10-3; D unclear. The CDR3 extends over 12 amino acids. The germline CDR1 and CDR2 sequences are ENHRY and SYGVKD. V dropped 6 bases and J dropped 5 bases, with 10 bases sitting between them. CDR3 amino acids: CAIRGDGETQYF. The CDR3 coding sequence is TGTGCCATCAGGGGTGACGGGGAGACCCAGTACTTC.

The rearrangement uses TRBV9 and TRBJ2-3; either TRBD1 or TRBD2 may fit D (5 bases each). Trimming shortened V by 2 bases and J by 0 bases, and 7 bases separated the two germline ends. Germline CDR1 and CDR2: SGDLS and YYNGEE. This CDR3 is built from 14 residues. CDR3 bases: TGTGCCAGCAGCGTCGGGGACAGCACAGATACGCAGTATTTT. Translating it yields CASSVGDSTDTQYF.

In this sample, this clone turned up once. V is TRBV4-1 and J is TRBJ1-2, with a weak D call TRBD1 (5 bases). There are 16 residues in the CDR3. V dropped 1 base and J dropped 5 bases, with 17 bases sitting between them. Per germline, CDR1 MGHRA and CDR2 YSYEKL. For the CDR3, the DNA is TGCGCCAGCAGCCAAGGCCCGCCGGGGGACTGTTATGGCTACACCTTC. It yields the protein CASSQGPPGDCYGYTF.

The CDR3 loop is CASNVTGTPWEQYF. The CDR3 DNA is TGTGCCAGCAACGTTACCGGGACTCCTTGGGAGCAGTACTTC. This chain connects TRBV9 to TRBJ2-7; maybe TRBD2 (6 bases). The germline V gene encodes CDR1 SGDLS and CDR2 YYNGEE. The CDR3 is 14 amino acids. Trimming took off 6 bases at V and 7 bases at J, with 20 bases between the two ends. The whole variable domain, remainder taken from reference TRBV9 and TRBJ2-7, is DSGVTQTPKHLITATGQRVTLRCSPRSGDLSVYWYQQSLDQGLQFLIQYYNGEERAKGNILERFSAQQFPDLHSELNLSSLELGDSALYFCASNVTGTPWEQYFGPGTRLTVT.

The chain is built from TRBV6-6 and TRBJ1-1, with D unresolved. The CDR3 is 10 residues long. CDR1 and CDR2 from the germline V gene are MNHNY and SVGAGI (reference sequence). V was shortened by 2 bases and J by 7 bases, with 2 bases between the two germline ends. CDR3 bases: TGTGCCAGCAGTTACGATGAAGCTTTCTTT. This sequence encodes CASSYDEAFF.